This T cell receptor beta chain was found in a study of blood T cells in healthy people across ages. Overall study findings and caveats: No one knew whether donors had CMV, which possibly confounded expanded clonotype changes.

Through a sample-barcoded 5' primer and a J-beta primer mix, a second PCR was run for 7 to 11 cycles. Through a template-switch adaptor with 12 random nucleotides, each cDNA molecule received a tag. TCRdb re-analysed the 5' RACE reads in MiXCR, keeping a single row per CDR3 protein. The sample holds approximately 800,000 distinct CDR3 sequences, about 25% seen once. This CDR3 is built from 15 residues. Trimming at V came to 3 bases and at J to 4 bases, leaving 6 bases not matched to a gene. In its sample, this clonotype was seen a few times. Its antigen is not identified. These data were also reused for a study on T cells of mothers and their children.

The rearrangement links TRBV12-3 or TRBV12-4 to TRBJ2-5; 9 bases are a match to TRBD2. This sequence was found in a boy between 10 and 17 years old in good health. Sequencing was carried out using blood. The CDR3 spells CASSFAGGARETQYF. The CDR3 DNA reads TGTGCCAGCAGTTTTGCGGGGGGGGCCCGAGAGACCCAGTACTTC.